Listed below are T cell receptor beta chains from one sample, sequenced in a study of T cell repertoires in aging, cancer and after chemotherapy. TCRdb independently ran MiXCR on the multiplex PCR reads; one entry per CDR3 protein. The sample carries 9,000 or so distinct CDR3 sequences, roughly 36% recorded once. The sample taken for sequencing was blood. The receptors originated from a human donor in good health. The CDR3 runs from the conserved cysteine through the conserved F or W. A D gene is named only where the DNA matches it firmly. Clone size is stated in some rows and not others, as once, few, many or a class when expanded.

19,TRBD2,TRBV5-5,NA,TRBJ2-2,TGTGCCAGCAGCCCCACACCCCAGCGGGGGGGCCAGAGTACCGGGGAGCTGCTTTTT,CASSPTPQRGGQSTGELLF
14,NA,TRBV5-4,NA,TRBJ1-1,TGTGCCAGCAGCCCCGTGGGACGGGACACTGAAGCTTTCTTT,CASSPVGRDTEAFF
14,TRBD1,TRBV27,NA,TRBJ2-1,TGTGCCAGCAGTTACAGGGGGTTCTACAATGAGCAGTTCTTC,CASSYRGFYNEQFF
14,NA,TRBV27,few,TRBJ2-7,TGTGCCAGCAGTTTCTCAAGAACACATTACGAGCAGTACTTC,CASSFSRTHYEQYF
12,NA,TRBV19,few,TRBJ1-2,TGTGCCAGTGTCGGGACGGCCTATGGCTACACCTTC,CASVGTAYGYTF
15,NA,TRBV29-1,NA,TRBJ1-1,TGCAGCGTTGAAGACCTGGTTGTGGGGGCCACCTTAGCTTTCTTT,CSVEDLVVGATLAFF
16,TRBD1,TRBV30,NA,TRBJ1-2,TGTGCCTGGAGTCTCACCCAGGACAGGGGGACCTATGGCTACACCTTC,CAWSLTQDRGTYGYTF
14,TRBD2,TRBV19,NA,TRBJ2-3,TGTGCCAGTAGTGTAGCGGGAGCCACAGATACGCAGTATTTT,CASSVAGATDTQYF
12,NA,TRBV13,medium-sized,TRBJ2-1,TGTGCCAGCAGCTCCGATGAGCGGGAGCAGTTCTTC,CASSSDEREQFF
14,TRBD1,TRBV19,NA,TRBJ1-1,TGTGCCAGTAGTACCCGACAGGGTGGGACTGAAGCTTTCTTT,CASSTRQGGTEAFF
13,TRBD1,TRBV29-1,medium-sized,TRBJ1-2,TGCAGCGTTGAAGGGACAGGGGGCAATGGCTACACCTTC,CSVEGTGGNGYTF
18,NA,TRBV15,NA,TRBJ1-2,TGTGCCACCAGCGCCACTGTCGATCAGGATCCCATTAACTATGGCTACACCTTC,CATSATVDQDPINYGYTF
14,NA,TRBV6-1,few,TRBJ2-5,TGTGCCAGCAGTTGGGACGTTAACCAAGAGACCCAGTACTTC,CASSWDVNQETQYF
16,NA,TRBV6-1,few,TRBJ1-4,TGTGCCAGCAGCGTGAAAGGGGTGGCAACTAATGAAAAACTGTTTTTT,CASSVKGVATNEKLFF
15,TRBD2,TRBV19,NA,TRBJ2-1,TGTGCCAGCGGGGGGGGGGGCATCCCCTACAATGAGCAGTTCTTC,CASGGGGIPYNEQFF
13,NA,TRBV27,NA,TRBJ2-7,TGTGCCAGCAACCCTAGGGGGGCCTACGAGCAGTACTTC,CASNPRGAYEQYF
14,NA,TRBV13,NA,TRBJ2-7,TGTGCCAGCAGCCCCCGCGGGGCCTCCTACGAGCAGTACTTC,CASSPRGASYEQYF
16,TRBD2,TRBV24-1,NA,TRBJ2-3,TGTGCCACCAGTGATCCGAGCGGGGGGGTCACAGATACGCAGTATTTT,CATSDPSGGVTDTQYF
19,NA,TRBV19,NA,TRBJ2-3,TGTGCCAGCCTATACACCCGGCGGGGCAGCCTTTCTAGCACAGATACGCAGTATTTT,CASLYTRRGSLSSTDTQYF
14,NA,TRBV18,NA,TRBJ2-2,TGTGCCAGCTCACTGGGACCGGACACCGGGGAGCTGTTTTTT,CASSLGPDTGELFF
14,TRBD2,TRBV5-6,NA,TRBJ2-7,TGTGCCAGCAGCTTGCCTAGCGGCTCCTACGAGCAGTACTTC,CASSLPSGSYEQYF
15,NA,TRBV6-5,few,TRBJ1-5,TGTGCCAGCAGTTATAGTAGATGGGGCAATCAGCCCCAGCATTTT,CASSYSRWGNQPQHF
16,NA,TRBV30,once,TRBJ2-5,TGTGCCTGGAGTGCAAATTCCGGGACCCGGGCGGAGACCCAGTACTTC,CAWSANSGTRAETQYF
17,TRBD2,TRBV27,NA,TRBJ2-1,TGTGCCAGCAGTAGAAGGACTAGCGGGGTTTTGTGGAATGAGCAGTTCTTC,CASSRRTSGVLWNEQFF
13,NA,TRBV12-3/TRBV12-4,few,TRBJ2-5,TGTGCCAGCAGGACCACGCAAGGGGAGACCCAGTACTTC,CASRTTQGETQYF
12,NA,TRBV18,NA,TRBJ1-1,TGTGCCAGCTCACGGACAGATACTGAAGCTTTCTTT,CASSRTDTEAFF
13,NA,TRBV12-3/TRBV12-4,NA,TRBJ1-5,TGTGCCAGCAGAGGGCAGGGGTATCAGCCCCAGCATTTT,CASRGQGYQPQHF
17,TRBD1,TRBV6-5,NA,TRBJ1-6,TGTGCCAGCAGCCGACGCCGGGACAGGTTAAATAATTCACCCCTCCACTTT,CASSRRRDRLNNSPLHF
15,NA,TRBV15,once,TRBJ1-1,TGTGCCACCAGCAGAGATCCGATTTTGAACACTGAAGCTTTCTTT,CATSRDPILNTEAFF
15,TRBD2,TRBV5-4,NA,TRBJ2-5,TGTGCCAGCAAAATTAGCGGGGGGCGGGGGGAGACCCAGTACTTC,CASKISGGRGETQYF
17,NA,TRBV5-6,NA,TRBJ1-5,TGTGCCAGCAGTCGGGGGACGGGGGGCCTTAGCAATCAGCCCCAGCATTTT,CASSRGTGGLSNQPQHF
12,NA,TRBV18,NA,TRBJ2-7,TGTGCCAGCTCAGCGTCGACCTACGAGCAGTACTTC,CASSASTYEQYF
14,NA,TRBV13,few,TRBJ2-7,TGTGCCAGCAGCTTAGCTTTCAGACCCTACGAGCAGTACTTC,CASSLAFRPYEQYF
15,NA,TRBV7-9,few,TRBJ1-1,TGTGCCAGCAGCTTAGTGCAGGCGATGAACACTGAAGCTTTCTTT,CASSLVQAMNTEAFF
17,TRBD2,TRBV11-3,few,TRBJ2-3,TGTGCCAGCAGCTTAGATCTCATGCGGGGGGATTCAGATACGCAGTATTTT,CASSLDLMRGDSDTQYF
15,NA,TRBV30,NA,TRBJ1-2,TGTGCCTGGAGTGAAGCCGGGCTAGCTAACTATGGCTACACCTTC,CAWSEAGLANYGYTF
14,NA,TRBV7-2,NA,TRBJ2-5,TGTGCCAGCAGCCAAGATCCGAGGGCGGGGACCCAGTACTTC,CASSQDPRAGTQYF
15,NA,TRBV11-2,NA,TRBJ2-3,TGTGCCAGCAGCCTCGCAGGGAGTAGCACAGATACGCAGTATTTT,CASSLAGSSTDTQYF
13,NA,TRBV13,NA,TRBJ1-2,TGTGCCAGCAGTACCGGGACGGACTATGGCTACACCTTC,CASSTGTDYGYTF
12,NA,TRBV6-2/TRBV6-3,NA,TRBJ2-1,TGTGCCAGCAGTCGTCCCTACAATGAGCAGTTCTTC,CASSRPYNEQFF
14,TRBD1,TRBV19,NA,TRBJ2-7,TGTGCCAGTAGCAACCCGGGACAGACCTACGAGCAGTACTTC,CASSNPGQTYEQYF
16,TRBD2,TRBV11-1,few,TRBJ2-1,TGTGCCAGCAGCTTAGGAAGCGGGGGGGCCGGAAATGAGCAGTTCTTC,CASSLGSGGAGNEQFF